Each of the 20 T cell receptor beta chains below was sequenced from the same sample in a study of human T cells and chemical hapten exposure (dated by TCRdb to about 2021). Total RNA was isolated from unfractionated whole blood collected in Tempus Blood RNA tubes. Library preparation attached unique molecular identifiers to individual cDNA molecules for quantitative, reproducible TCR counting. TCRdb reran the public reads through fastp at Q25 and MiXCR, keeping productive beta chains. When rows share a CDR3 protein, they turn into one entry using the most common DNA and genes. The sample table records about 120,000 distinct CDR3 sequences; around 8.5% of these occur just once. The ten largest clones take up more than 1.3% of the sample. The sample comprised whole blood. The receptors were sampled from a human donor in good health. Some clones in this sample may be carry-over from other donors' samples. Donor details come from another sample of the same person, matched by shared clones.

This clonotype was seen once. The chain combines TRBV4-3 with TRBJ2-7; 7 bases agree with TRBD1. CDR1 LGHNA and CDR2 YSLEER come from the germline V gene. The CDR3 loop spans 15 amino acids. With 3 bases clipped from V and 2 bases from J, the junction kept 7 bases outside the gene matches. The CDR3 spells CASSQYRDSPYEQYF. Written as DNA, the CDR3 is TGCGCCAGCAGCCAGTATCGGGACAGTCCCTACGAGCAGTACTTC.

J is TRBJ2-1 and V is TRBV29-1; 8 bases line up with TRBD1. Germline trimming cut 4 bases from V and 5 bases from J; bases unmatched to any gene: 7. The CDR3 has 14 amino acids. CDR1 and CDR2 (germline): SQVTM, ANQGSEA. CDR3 amino acids: CSVGVQGVNNEQFF. CDR3 DNA: TGCAGCGTTGGGGTACAGGGGGTAAACAATGAGCAGTTCTTC.

J is TRBJ1-1 and V is TRBV29-1, with D uncertain. V lost 7 bases, J lost 1 base, and 16 bases lay in between. CDR3 length: 14 residues. Germline CDR1 SQVTM, CDR2 ANQGSEA. As DNA, the CDR3 is TGCAGCGCGCCTAACCCTTGGGGGAACACTGAAGCTTTCTTT. Encoded protein: CSAPNPWGNTEAFF.

This clonotype was counted a few times. The chain recombines TRBV4-1 with TRBJ2-5; 16 bases are a match to TRBD2. The germline V gene encodes CDR1 MGHRA and CDR2 YSYEKL. The CDR3 totals 19 residues. After removal of 4 bases from V and 4 bases from J, the junction contained 12 bases not matched to a gene. The CDR3, as DNA: TGCGCCAGCAGCCCTGGAAGGGGACTAGCGGGAGGGAGTCGAGAGACCCAGTACTTC. It yields the protein CASSPGRGLAGGSRETQYF.

This clonotype was seen many times. This chain uses TRBV5-1 with TRBJ2-5; the D gene is possibly TRBD2 (6 bases). Deletions cut 0 bases from V and 3 bases from J, with 9 bases between. The germline V gene encodes CDR1 SGHRS and CDR2 YFSETQ. This CDR3 contains 14 residues. This CDR3 reads CASSLVGGEETQYF. The CDR3 DNA is TGCGCCAGCAGCTTGGTCGGGGGAGAAGAGACCCAGTACTTC.

The table lists this clonotype with many counts. The chain carries TRBV12-3 or TRBV12-4 and TRBJ2-2; TRBD2 matches 8 bases. The CDR3 is 14 amino acids. V lost 6 bases, J lost 0 bases, and 0 bases stayed unmatched. The CDR3: CASRGLANTGELFF. CDR3 nucleotide sequence: TGTGCCAGCAGGGGACTAGCGAACACCGGGGAGCTGTTTTTT.

In its sample, this clonotype was seen a few times. V gene TRBV7-7 combines with J gene TRBJ2-2; 11 nucleotides match TRBD1. V was pared by 2 bases and J by 8 bases, with 4 bases of the junction left unmatched. The CDR3 is made up of 15 amino acids. The V gene's germline CDR1 is SSHAT and CDR2 FNYEAQ (reference sequence). The CDR3 sequence: CASSLRGQGAGELFF. In DNA, the CDR3 is TGTGCCAGCAGCTTACGTGGACAGGGGGCAGGGGAGCTGTTTTTT. Based on the CDR3 plus reference TRBV7-7 and TRBJ2-2, the full variable domain is GAGVSQSPRYKVTKRGQDVTLRCDPISSHATLYWYQQALGQGPEFLTYFNYEAQPDKSGLPSDRFSAERPEGSISTLTIQRTEQRDSAMYRCASSLRGQGAGELFFGEGSRLTVL.

This clonotype was observed a handful of times. The CDR3 DNA reads TGTGCCAGCAGCCCAGGACAGGGGGTTAATAGCTACGAGCAGTACTTC. Protein sequence: CASSPGQGVNSYEQYF. The J gene is TRBJ2-7, the V gene TRBV7-2, with TRBD1 identical over 10 bases. The CDR3 spans 16 residues. J lost 3 bases, V lost 5 bases, and 10 bases had no gene match. Germline CDR1 reads SGHTA; CDR2 reads FQGNSA.

The chain couples TRBV12-3 or TRBV12-4 to TRBJ2-1; D is undetermined. V lost 4 bases, J lost 7 bases, and 8 bases lay in between. The CDR3 loop spans 12 amino acids. The CDR3: CASSWGMNEQFF. CDR3 nucleotide sequence: TGTGCCAGCAGTTGGGGAATGAATGAGCAGTTCTTC.

The J gene is TRBJ2-1, the V gene TRBV11-3; 7 positions match TRBD1. CDR3 length: 14 residues. Losses at the gene ends were 1 base for V and 10 bases for J; bases not matched to a gene: 7. CDR1 is SGHNT and CDR2 is YENEEA in the germline V gene. Written as DNA, the CDR3 is TGTGCCAGCAGCTTAGGGGTGATGGACAGGGAGCAGTTCTTC. Translating it yields CASSLGVMDREQFF.

The chain employs TRBV6-6 and TRBJ1-5; D remains ambiguous. Per the germline V gene, CDR1 is MNHNY and CDR2 is SVGAGI (reference sequence). V gave up 1 base and J gave up 5 bases, with 9 bases separating them. The CDR3 runs to 14 residues. For the CDR3, the DNA is TGTGCCAGCAGTTACTTAAGGCGAGATCAGCCCCAGCATTTT. Its protein is CASSYLRRDQPQHF.

The CDR3 loop reads CASSLAGQGSFYEQYF. The CDR3 coding sequence is TGTGCCAGCAGCTTAGCGGGACAGGGCTCCTTCTACGAGCAGTACTTC. The rearrangement uses TRBV7-6 and TRBJ2-7; 9 nucleotides align to TRBD1. Germline loops: CDR1 SGHVS, CDR2 FNYEAQ. The CDR3 sequence is 16 residues long. With 0 bases clipped from V and 3 bases from J, the junction kept 6 bases outside the gene matches. Based on the CDR3 plus reference TRBV7-6 and TRBJ2-7, the full variable domain is GAGVSQSPRYKVTKRGQDVALRCDPISGHVSLYWYRQALGQGPEFLTYFNYEAQQDKSGLPNDRFSAERPEGSISTLTIQRTEQRDSAMYRCASSLAGQGSFYEQYFGPGTRLTVT.

The chain employs TRBV5-4 and TRBJ1-6; 9 bases map to TRBD1. The CDR3 consists of 17 residues. Losses at the gene ends were 3 bases for V and 7 bases for J; bases not matched to a gene: 11. From germline, CDR1 is SGHNT and CDR2 YYREEE (reference sequence). The CDR3 region has the DNA TGTGCCAGCAGCTGGAATACAGGGGGCTCCCCAAATTCACCCCTCCACTTT. Amino acid sequence: CASSWNTGGSPNSPLHF.

The chain links TRBV6-4 to TRBJ1-5, with no clear D. Trimming pared 2 bases from V and 10 bases from J, leaving 15 bases between. Germline values: CDR1 MRHNA, CDR2 SNTAGT. CDR3 size: 14 residues. The CDR3: CASSDTEGAGPQHF. The CDR3 DNA reads as TGTGCCAGCAGTGACACTGAGGGTGCCGGCCCCCAGCATTTT.

This clonotype was seen ten or more times. The chain employs TRBV9 and TRBJ2-6; tentatively, D is TRBD1 (6 bases). The germline CDR1 and CDR2 sequences are SGDLS and YYNGEE. The CDR3 runs 15 residues. Trimming took 3 bases from V and 1 from J, leaving 8 bases between them. CDR3 DNA: TGTGCCAGCAGCGGTACAGGGTCTGGGGCCAACGTCCTGACTTTC. Protein: CASSGTGSGANVLTF.

At least ten counts were recorded for this clonotype. The chain is built from TRBV20-1 and TRBJ2-7, with TRBD2 identical over 11 bases. This CDR3 is 15 amino acids long. Germline CDR1 and CDR2: DFQATT and SNEGSKA (reference sequence). Trimming cost V 3 bases and J 4 bases; bases outside gene matches: 8. CDR3 loop: CSASLLAGGWYEQYF. CDR3 DNA: TGCAGTGCTAGTCTTCTAGCGGGAGGCTGGTACGAGCAGTACTTC.

The chain joins TRBV7-3 to TRBJ2-1; 7 nucleotides agree with TRBD1. The CDR3 extends over 14 amino acids. Germline assignment: CDR1 SGHTA and CDR2 FQGTGA. V lost 4 bases and J lost 3; bases outside the gene matches: 3. The CDR3 DNA reads as TGTGCCAGCAGCTCCCGACAGGGCTACAATGAGCAGTTCTTC. Its translation: CASSSRQGYNEQFF.

The chain recombines TRBV12-3 or TRBV12-4 with TRBJ2-3, with D hard to call. The V end was cut by 6 bases, the J end by 6 bases, with 7 bases between. The CDR3 consists of 11 residues. In DNA, the CDR3 is TGTGCCAGCAGGCTAGGGGATACGCAGTATTTT. Encoded protein: CASRLGDTQYF.

This clonotype has ten or more counts. V usage is TRBV6-1 and J usage is TRBJ2-1; a possible D gene is TRBD2 (6 bases). V was trimmed by 0 bases and J by 0 bases, leaving 9 bases between them. The CDR3 has 16 amino acids. Germline CDR1 and CDR2: MNHNS and SASEGT. CDR3 coding DNA: TGTGCCAGCAGTGAAGCGCGGGGAAACTCCTACAATGAGCAGTTCTTC. This codes for CASSEARGNSYNEQFF.

A few counts support this clonotype. This chain connects TRBV6-5 to TRBJ2-2; possible D gene TRBD1, 5 bases. The CDR3 runs 14 residues. Trimming stripped 7 bases from V and 4 bases from J, with 13 bases between. Germline V gives CDR1 MNHEY, CDR2 SVGAGI. The CDR3 region is CASKEGDSTGELFF. The CDR3 nucleotides are TGTGCCAGCAAGGAAGGGGATAGCACCGGGGAGCTGTTTTTT.